The rows below give T cell receptor beta chains drawn from one sample of a study of T cell responses to AZD1222 COVID-19 vaccine. Measured with immunoSEQ multiplex PCR; TCRdb has only the in-frame clones, and not every one. This sample has 150,000 or so clones, with 92% found just once. The sequencing here drew on peripheral blood, taken 28 days after the second AZD1222 dose. All receptors come from an adult who received the AZD1222 COVID-19 vaccine. Each CDR3 is given with its conserved first and last residue. D genes are given only for firm matches.

J	length	D	V	DNA	CDR3
TRBJ1-1	17	-	TRBV28	TGTGCCAGCAGTTTATGGCCCGCCGGGGGGGTGAACACTGAAGCTTTCTTT	CASSLWPAGGVNTEAFF
TRBJ2-1	16	TRBD1	TRBV7-9	TGTGCCAGCAGCCCCCCCTCCGGGACAGGGGTCAATGAGCAGTTCTTC	CASSPPSGTGVNEQFF
TRBJ2-1	17	-	TRBV12-5	TGTGCTAGTGGTTCGGCAGTCCGGGCTCTCTCCCCGCATGAGCAGTTCTTC	CASGSAVRALSPHEQFF
TRBJ2-5	12	-	TRBV12-3/TRBV12-4	TGTGCCAGCAGCTCCTCCGGGGAGACCCAGTACTTC	CASSSSGETQYF
TRBJ1-5	16	-	TRBV6-1	TGTGCCAGCAGTGAAGGCAGCGTGTATAGCAATCAGCCCCAGCATTTT	CASSEGSVYSNQPQHF
TRBJ2-1	14	-	TRBV7-9	TGTGCCAGCAGCTTAGCTGGGGTGGACAATGAGCAGTTCTTC	CASSLAGVDNEQFF
TRBJ1-2	13	-	TRBV19	TGTGCCACTCACGCAGGGTGGTCCTATGGCTACACCTTC	CATHAGWSYGYTF
TRBJ2-1	16	TRBD2	TRBV7-9	TGTGCCAGCAGCCGTGGGGGCGGGAGGATTTACAATGAGCAGTTCTTC	CASSRGGGRIYNEQFF
TRBJ1-1	16	-	TRBV18	TGTGCCAGCTCACACCGAGGATACGCAGAGAACACTGAAGCTTTCTTT	CASSHRGYAENTEAFF
TRBJ1-1	14	-	TRBV12-5	TGTGCTAGTGGTTTGGGGGGACGGGGAACTGAAGCTTTCTTT	CASGLGGRGTEAFF
TRBJ1-1	13	-	TRBV2	TGTGCCAGCAGGGGTCAGGGGAACACTGAAGCTTTCTTT	CASRGQGNTEAFF
TRBJ2-3	16	TRBD1	TRBV7-2	TGTGCCAGCAGCGACGGAACGGGACAGGGGTTTTATACGCAGTATTTT	CASSDGTGQGFYTQYF
TRBJ1-2	15	TRBD1	TRBV7-2	TGTGCCAGCAGCTTAGTGGGGGGACAGGGATATGGCTACACCTTC	CASSLVGGQGYGYTF